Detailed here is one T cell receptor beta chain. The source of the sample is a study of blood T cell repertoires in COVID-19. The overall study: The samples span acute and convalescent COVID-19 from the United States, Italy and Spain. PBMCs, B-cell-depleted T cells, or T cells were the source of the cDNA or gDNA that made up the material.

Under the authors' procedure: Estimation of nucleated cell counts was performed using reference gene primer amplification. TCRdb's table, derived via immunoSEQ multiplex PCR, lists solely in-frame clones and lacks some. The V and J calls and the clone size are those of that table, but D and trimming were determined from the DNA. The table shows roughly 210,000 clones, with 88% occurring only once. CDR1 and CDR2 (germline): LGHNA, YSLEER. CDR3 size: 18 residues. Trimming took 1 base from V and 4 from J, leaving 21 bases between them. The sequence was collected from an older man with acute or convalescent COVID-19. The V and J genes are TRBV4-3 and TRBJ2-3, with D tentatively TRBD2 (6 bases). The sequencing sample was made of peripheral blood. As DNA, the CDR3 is TGCGCCAGCAGCCAAGGCCTGAAGGGAGCGGGTCTGGCAGATACGCAGTATTTT. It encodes CASSQGLKGAGLADTQYF.